The entry below describes one T cell receptor beta chain. The source of the sample is a study of blood T cell repertoires in COVID-19. For the study at large: Sample material is recorded as cDNA or gDNA derived from T cells, B-cell-depleted T cells, or PBMCs.

Sequencing was performed with immunoSEQ multiplex PCR; in TCRdb, only in-frame clones are kept and a portion is missing. Of a few hundred thousand clones in the sample, 85% to 90% were seen once. The CDR3 runs 15 residues. The germline gives CDR1 KGHDR, CDR2 SFDVKD. V trimming: 2 bases; J trimming: 8 bases; junction bases outside the gene matches: 10. Cohort placement rested on clinical history that participants reported themselves. This clonotype was sampled from a man aged 18 to 30 who had recovered from COVID-19. What was sequenced was PBMCs or T cells enriched from blood (not recorded which). This chain joins TRBV24-1 and TRBJ1-2, with 7 bases that match TRBD1. CDR3 protein: CATSDSRQGSQGYTF. The CDR3 coding sequence is TGTGCCACCAGTGATTCCAGACAGGGAAGTCAGGGCTACACCTTC.